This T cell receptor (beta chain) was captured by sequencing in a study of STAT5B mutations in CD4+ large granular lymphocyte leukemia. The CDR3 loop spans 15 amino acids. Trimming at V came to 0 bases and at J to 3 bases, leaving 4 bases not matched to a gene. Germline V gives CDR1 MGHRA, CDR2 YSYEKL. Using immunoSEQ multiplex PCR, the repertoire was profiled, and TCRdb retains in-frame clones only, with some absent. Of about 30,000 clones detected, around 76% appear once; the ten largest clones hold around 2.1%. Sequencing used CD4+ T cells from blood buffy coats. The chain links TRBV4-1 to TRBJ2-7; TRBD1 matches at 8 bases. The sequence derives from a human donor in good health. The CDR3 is CASSQETGAIYEQYF. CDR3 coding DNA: TGCGCCAGCAGCCAAGAGACAGGGGCAATCTACGAGCAGTACTTC.